The subject of this entry is one T cell receptor (beta chain). Its target is not known. The sample originates from a study of graft-versus-host responses after intestinal transplantation. About the study: Each recipient received a multivisceral, liver-intestinal, or isolated intestinal graft.

Looked up from germline, CDR1 is SGHTA and CDR2 is FQGTGA. Trimming left V 2 bases short and J 1 base short, with 15 bases between. The CDR3 length is 17 residues. Some clones are missing from TCRdb's copy, which holds only in-frame ones; the method was immunoSEQ multiplex PCR. The sample carries approximately 7,900 clones, 93% recorded once. The study, taken as a whole, reports: Recipient bone marrow held GvH clones, some seen earlier in ileum or blood.

The chain employs TRBV7-3 and TRBJ2-1; possibly TRBD2 for D (5 bases). The source material was PBMCs, sampled 11 days after intestinal transplantation. This receptor was obtained from a human patient who received an intestinal transplant, so some T cells may come from the graft donor. The CDR3 DNA sequence: TGTGCCAGCAGCTTATTTGGGCTGCCGGGGTCCTACAATGAGCAGTTCTTC. Translated, it gives CASSLFGLPGSYNEQFF.